One sample yielded the 15 T cell receptor beta chains listed below, sequenced in a study of OX40 agonist ivuxolimab in advanced cancers. Here immunoSEQ multiplex PCR was the method, and the copy in TCRdb shows in-frame clones only, minus some. The table records about 42,000 clones, about 86% of them present only once. Here the sequenced sample was CD4+ or CD8+ T cells sorted from blood, taken in a trial of the OX40 agonist ivuxolimab. The receptor set was obtained from an adult with an advanced solid tumor such as melanoma, head and neck, liver or kidney cancer.

The chain carries TRBV19 and TRBJ1-4; D uncertain. Trimming took 3 bases from V and 5 from J, leaving 10 bases between them. From germline, CDR1 is LNHDA and CDR2 SQIVND (reference sequence). The CDR3 length is 14 residues. The CDR3 coding sequence is TGTGCCAGTAGTATCCCAACAGAAAATGAAAAACTGTTTTTT. Encoded protein: CASSIPTENEKLFF.

This clone was seen ten or more times. The chain couples TRBV28 to TRBJ1-6, with D possibly being TRBD1 (5 bases). The CDR3 extends over 15 amino acids. V shed 1 base and J shed 8 bases, with 12 bases lying between them. From germline, CDR1 is MDHEN and CDR2 SYDVKM. CDR3 amino acids: CASSLLGDRYSPLHF. In DNA, the CDR3 is TGTGCCAGCAGTTTATTAGGGGATAGATATTCACCCCTCCACTTT.

The rearrangement joins TRBV9 to TRBJ2-7; no reliable D call. The CDR3 loop spans 13 amino acids. Germline V gene lookup returns CDR1 SGDLS and CDR2 YYNGEE. The V end was cut by 5 bases, the J end by 6 bases, with 15 bases between. The CDR3 region is CASSPGSETEQYV. Here the CDR3 DNA reads TGTGCCAGCAGTCCTGGGTCGGAAACCGAGCAGTACGTC.

This chain links TRBV27 with TRBJ2-6, with D possibly matching TRBD2 (5 bases). Trimming pared 10 bases from V and 3 bases from J, leaving 13 bases between. Germline assignment: CDR1 MNHEY and CDR2 SMNVEV (reference sequence). The CDR3 extends over 14 amino acids. Here the CDR3 DNA reads TGTGCCACCCACCGGGGAGATGGGGCCAACGTCCTGACTTTC. It encodes CATHRGDGANVLTF. The full variable domain, its missing parts supplied by reference TRBV27 and TRBJ2-6, is EAQVTQNPRYLITVTGKKLTVTCSQNMNHEYMSWYRQDPGLGLRQIYYSMNVEVTDKGDVPEGYKVSRKEKRNFPLILESPSPNQTSLYFCATHRGDGANVLTFGAGSRLTVL.

The rearrangement links TRBV4-1 to TRBJ1-4, with 9 bases lining up with TRBD1. Germline-derived CDR1 and CDR2 are MGHRA and YSYEKL. Losses at the gene ends were 4 bases for V and 7 bases for J; bases not matched to a gene: 7. This CDR3 has 15 residues. CDR3 amino acids: CASSRLQGAGEKLFF. CDR3 sequence (DNA): TGCGCCAGCAGCCGCCTACAGGGGGCGGGTGAAAAACTGTTTTTT.

CDR3 residues: CASSLVDMNTEAFF. DNA for the CDR3: TGTGCCAGCAGCTTGGTAGACATGAACACTGAAGCTTTCTTT. The chain has TRBV5-4 and TRBJ1-1; D remains ambiguous. The CDR3 length is 14 residues. Looked up from germline, CDR1 is SGHNT and CDR2 is YYREEE (reference sequence). V was shortened by 0 bases and J by 0 bases, with 6 bases between the two germline ends.

The chain recombines TRBV4-3 with TRBJ2-5, with D perhaps matching TRBD1 (6 bases). The CDR3 extends over 14 amino acids. Trimming stripped 4 bases from V and 1 base from J, with 10 bases between. Germline CDR1 is LGHNA and CDR2 is YSLEER. CDR3 bases: TGCGCCAGCAGCCCCGGACAGCCCCAAGAGACCCAGTACTTC. Translating gives CASSPGQPQETQYF.

V and J are TRBV7-8 and TRBJ2-7; 10 bases are shared with TRBD1. CDR3 length: 16 amino acids. The germline CDR1 and CDR2 sequences are SGHVS and FQNEAQ. V lost 3 bases to trimming and J lost 4 bases; unmatched junction nucleotides: 9. CDR3 region: CASSFPRGTGEYEQYF. CDR3 DNA: TGTGCCAGCAGCTTCCCCCGCGGGACAGGGGAATACGAGCAGTACTTC.

This clone was detected once. The J gene is TRBJ2-3, the V gene TRBV4-1; 7 bases match TRBD2. V lost 6 bases to trimming and J lost 5 bases; unmatched junction nucleotides: 11. Germline lookup yields CDR1 MGHRA and CDR2 YSYEKL. The CDR3 is 15 residues long. The CDR3 DNA follows: TGCGCCAGCAGTCAATGGGGGGGGTCGGGAGATACGCAGTATTTT. Its protein product is CASSQWGGSGDTQYF.

The rearrangement uses TRBV13 and TRBJ2-1, with TRBD2 matching 12 bases. CDR3 size: 18 residues. The germline gives CDR1 PRHDT, CDR2 FYEKMQ (reference sequence). With V trimmed by 5 bases and J by 8 bases, 16 bases remained unmatched. CDR3 loop: CASSLPLGPSGGAHEQFF. CDR3 sequence (DNA): TGTGCCAGCAGCCTGCCCCTGGGTCCTAGCGGGGGGGCACATGAGCAGTTCTTC.

The chain joins TRBV5-5 to TRBJ1-4, with 7 bases identical to TRBD1. V was pared by 4 bases and J by 1 base, with 1 base of the junction left unmatched. This CDR3 region has 14 residues. CDR1 is SGHKS and CDR2 is YYEKEE in the germline V gene (reference sequence). The DNA of the CDR3 is TGTGCCAGCAGCAGGGACAGAACTAATGAAAAACTGTTTTTT. It specifies CASSRDRTNEKLFF.

The V and J genes are TRBV7-2 and TRBJ2-5; D ambiguous. The CDR3 consists of 16 residues. V lost 2 bases and J 5 bases, leaving 18 bases between the germline ends. Germline loops: CDR1 SGHTA, CDR2 FQGNSA. The CDR3 bases are TGTGCCAGCAGCTTATGGGGATCTCCCCTTCGGGAGACCCAGTACTTC. Translated, it gives CASSLWGSPLRETQYF. Supplemented by reference TRBV7-2 and TRBJ2-5, the full variable domain reads GAGVSQSPSNKVTEKGKDVELRCDPISGHTALYWYRQSLGQGLEFLIYFQGNSAPDKSGLPSDRFSAERTGGSVSTLTIQRTQQEDSAVYLCASSLWGSPLRETQYFGPGTRLLVL.

The chain carries TRBV11-2 and TRBJ1-1, with D possibly matching TRBD1 (5 bases). The V end was cut by 6 bases, the J end by 1 base, with 12 bases between. The CDR3 loop spans 14 amino acids. The germline gives CDR1 SGHAT, CDR2 FQNNGV. The CDR3 DNA sequence: TGTGCCAGCAGAGTATGGGGGAGGAACACTGAAGCTTTCTTT. Translated, it gives CASRVWGRNTEAFF. Full variable domain (missing parts from reference TRBV11-2 and TRBJ1-1): EAGVAQSPRYKIIEKRQSVAFWCNPISGHATLYWYQQILGQGPKLLIQFQNNGVVDDSQLPKDRFSAERLKGVDSTLKIQPAKLEDSAVYLCASRVWGRNTEAFFGQGTRLTVV.

This rearrangement joins TRBV28 to TRBJ2-1; no definite D call. The CDR3 totals 18 residues. Germline assignment: CDR1 MDHEN and CDR2 SYDVKM. V was trimmed by 2 bases and J by 8 bases, leaving 25 bases between them. The CDR3 DNA is TGTGCCAGCAGTTTACTTGGCGGCGACATTCTTTCTCAGGATGAGCAGTTCTTC. Protein sequence: CASSLLGGDILSQDEQFF. Combining the CDR3 with reference TRBV28 and TRBJ2-1 gives the whole variable domain DVKVTQSSRYLVKRTGEKVFLECVQDMDHENMFWYRQDPGLGLRLIYFSYDVKMKEKGDIPEGYSVSREKKERFSLILESASTNQTSMYLCASSLLGGDILSQDEQFFGPGTRLTVL.

In regard to this clone: One junction end disagrees with the germline gene, perhaps due to a read error. The chain recombines TRBV7-9 with TRBJ1-3, with 7 bases that match TRBD1. Looked up from germline, CDR1 is SEHNR and CDR2 is FQNEAQ (reference sequence). The CDR3 has 17 residues. The CDR3 nucleotides read TGCGCCAGCAGCCCCGGGACAGCCTCCGTCTCTGGAAACACCATATATTTT. This encodes CASSPGTASVSGNTIYF.